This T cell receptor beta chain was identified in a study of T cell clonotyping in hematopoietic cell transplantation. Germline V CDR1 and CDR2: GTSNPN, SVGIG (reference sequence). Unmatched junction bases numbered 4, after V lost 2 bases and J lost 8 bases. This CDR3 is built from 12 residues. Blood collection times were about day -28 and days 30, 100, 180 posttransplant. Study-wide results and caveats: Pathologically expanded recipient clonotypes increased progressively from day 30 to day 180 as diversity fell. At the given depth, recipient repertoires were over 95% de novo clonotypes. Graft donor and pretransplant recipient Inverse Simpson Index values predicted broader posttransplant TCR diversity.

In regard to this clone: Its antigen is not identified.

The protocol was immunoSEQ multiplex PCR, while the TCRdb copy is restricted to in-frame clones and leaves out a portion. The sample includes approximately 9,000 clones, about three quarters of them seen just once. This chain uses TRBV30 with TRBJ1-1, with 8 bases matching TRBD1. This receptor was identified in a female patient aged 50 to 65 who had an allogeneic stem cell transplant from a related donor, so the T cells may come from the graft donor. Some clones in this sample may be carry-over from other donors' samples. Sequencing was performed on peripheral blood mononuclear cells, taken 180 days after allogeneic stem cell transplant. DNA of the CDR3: TGTGCCTGGAGTCTCCACAGGGGGGAAGCTTTCTTT. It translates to CAWSLHRGEAFF. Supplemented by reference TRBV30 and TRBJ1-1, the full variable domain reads SQTIHQWPATLVQPVGSPLSLECTVEGTSNPNLYWYRQAAGRGLQLLFYSVGIGQISSEVPQNLSASRPQDRQFILSSKKLLLSDSGFYLCAWSLHRGEAFFGQGTRLTVV.